The T cell receptor beta chain described here comes from a study of T-cell memory formation after mild COVID-19. Study in general: The study found TCR clusters largely donor specific. Study conclusions and caveats: The study found balanced CD4/CD8 in clones contracting day 15 to 85 and a CD4+ lean in later expanders. The appearance of some responding clones in pre-infection memory suggested that cross-reactive memory joined.

With 3 bases clipped from V and 0 bases from J, the junction kept 6 bases outside the gene matches. The CDR3 runs 17 residues. Germline-derived CDR1 and CDR2 are SGHVS and FNYEAQ. Using constant-segment primers, 5'RACE produced TCR alpha and TCR beta cDNA libraries carrying sample barcodes and UMIs. Using its own MiXCR run on the 5' RACE reads, TCRdb lists one record per CDR3 protein. The table includes under 650,000 distinct CDR3 sequences, roughly 18% detected once. This clonotype was detected a few times. Antigen specificity is unknown. The sequencing input was PBMCs or a T cell subset sorted from them (not recorded which). The TCR originated in an adult woman who had mild COVID-19 (a few samples of this study predate the infection). Cell type and time point are not known. The gene calls are TRBV7-6 and TRBJ2-1, with 9 positions matching TRBD2. CDR3 sequence (DNA): TGTGCCAGCAGCTTCGGGGGTAGCGGGAGCTCCTACAATGAGCAGTTCTTC. It translates to CASSFGGSGSSYNEQFF.